A selection of T cell receptor beta chains follows, all from one sample in a study of T-cell memory formation after mild COVID-19. A single record per CDR3 protein comes from TCRdb applying MiXCR to the 5' RACE reads. Found here are fewer than 400,000 distinct CDR3 sequences, 13% of them singletons; the top ten hold about a fifth. Specimen: PBMCs or a T cell subset sorted from them (not recorded which). These receptors all come from a man between 18 and 35 years old who had mild COVID-19 (a few samples of this study predate the infection). Cell type and time point are not known. Each CDR3 is given with its conserved first and last residue. Fields, in order: J gene, D gene, V gene, clone size, CDR3 DNA, CDR3 protein. D genes are given only for firm matches. Clone size is given for some rows only: seen once, a few or many times, or a class if the clone is expanded.

>TRBJ2-5|TRBD1|TRBV12-3/TRBV12-4|few
TGTGCCAGCAGTTTGGTGACAGGGCCTAAGACCCAGTACTTC
CASSLVTGPKTQYF
>TRBJ2-4|NA|TRBV4-2|NA
TGTGCCAGCAGCCAAGACGAGAGGAGGAGCATTCAGTACTTC
CASSQDERRSIQYF
>TRBJ2-2|TRBD2|TRBV20-1|few
TGCAGTGCCAGGACTAGCGGGCCGAACACCGGGGAGCTGTTTTTT
CSARTSGPNTGELFF
>TRBJ1-2|TRBD1|TRBV20-1|NA
TGCAGTGCAACAGGGGAAGTCTATGGCTACACCTTC
CSATGEVYGYTF
>TRBJ1-2|NA|TRBV27|NA
TGTGCCAGCAGTTTATGGGGCGGAGCTAACTATGGCTACACCTTC
CASSLWGGANYGYTF
>TRBJ1-3|NA|TRBV7-8|few
TGTGCCAGCAGCGCAGTTCGACGATCTAGCAACACCATATATTTT
CASSAVRRSSNTIYF
>TRBJ1-1|NA|TRBV29-1|few
TGCAGCGTTGAGGGGGCTTTGGGGATTGGGATTGAAGCTTTCTTT
CSVEGALGIGIEAFF
>TRBJ2-3|TRBD2|TRBV29-1|NA
TGCAGCGTTGAAGATCGAGAGCGGGGGAGAGATACGCAGTATTTT
CSVEDRERGRDTQYF
>TRBJ1-1|TRBD1|TRBV5-1|few
TGCGCCAGCAGCCCCTTTCCCCTCGGACAGGGGAGCACTGAAGCTTTCTTT
CASSPFPLGQGSTEAFF
>TRBJ1-5|NA|TRBV27|few
TGTGCCAGCAGAACAGGATACAATCAGCCCCAGCATTTT
CASRTGYNQPQHF
>TRBJ1-1|NA|TRBV7-8|many
TGTGCCAGCAGCCCTAGGGACCTGAACACTGAAGCTTTCTTT
CASSPRDLNTEAFF
>TRBJ2-1|TRBD1|TRBV20-1|NA
TGCAGTGCTAGAGATGGCCAGGGGGCCTACAATGAGCAGTTCTTC
CSARDGQGAYNEQFF
>TRBJ2-3|NA|TRBV20-1|NA
TGCAGTGCTAGCCTCGGGGATACGCAGTATTTT
CSASLGDTQYF
>TRBJ1-4|NA|TRBV4-2|NA
TGTGCCAGCAGCCAAATCGGGGGCCAGCTTAATGAAAAACTGTTTTTT
CASSQIGGQLNEKLFF
>TRBJ2-7|NA|TRBV12-3/TRBV12-4|many
TGTGCCAGCAGTTTTTGGGGTAACGAGCAGTACTTC
CASSFWGNEQYF
>TRBJ2-3|NA|TRBV5-1|NA
TGCGCCAGCAGCTTGGGGGTAGCGGATACGCAGTATTTT
CASSLGVADTQYF
>TRBJ2-3|NA|TRBV7-9|NA
TGTGCCAGCAGCTTAGTGCAGCCCACAGATACGCAGTATTTT
CASSLVQPTDTQYF
>TRBJ2-2|TRBD2|TRBV11-2|NA
TGTGCCAGCAGCTTAGATCGGCTAGCGGGGAACACCGGGGAGCTGTTTTTT
CASSLDRLAGNTGELFF
>TRBJ1-1|NA|TRBV11-2|NA
TGTGCCAGCCAGAACTTTGGGAACACTGAAGCTTTCTTT
CASQNFGNTEAFF
>TRBJ1-1|TRBD1|TRBV6-6|few
TGTGCCAGCAAAACCGGGACAGGGGGTAATTCGAACACTGAAGCTTTCTTT
CASKTGTGGNSNTEAFF
>TRBJ2-2|NA|TRBV7-9|NA
TGTGCCAGCAGCTCGGACGGGGTGAACACCGGGGAGCTGTTTTTT
CASSSDGVNTGELFF
>TRBJ2-3|NA|TRBV4-2|NA
TGTGCCAGCAGCCAGGCGCCGGGGGTCGGAGATACGCAGTATTTT
CASSQAPGVGDTQYF
>TRBJ2-2|TRBD2|TRBV4-2|many
TGTGCCAGCAGCGCAGCGGGGGAGAACACCGGGGAGCTGTTTTTT
CASSAAGENTGELFF
>TRBJ2-5|TRBD2|TRBV4-2|NA
TGTGCCAGCAGCCAAACTCGGCGGGGGGGAGAGACCCAGTACTTC
CASSQTRRGGETQYF
>TRBJ1-5|NA|TRBV11-2|few
TGTGCCAGCAGCTTAGACCGTGACAATCAGCCCCAGCATTTT
CASSLDRDNQPQHF
>TRBJ1-1|NA|TRBV4-2|few
TGTGCCAGCAGCCAAGCGCTCTCCGGGGTGAACACTGAAGCTTTCTTT
CASSQALSGVNTEAFF
>TRBJ1-2|NA|TRBV7-2|few
TGTGCCAGCAGCTTAGGGGGCGCGGGCTACACCTTC
CASSLGGAGYTF
>TRBJ2-7|NA|TRBV7-3|NA
TGTGCCAGCAGCTTATTAGCGGAAAGCTCCTACGAGCAGTACTTC
CASSLLAESSYEQYF
>TRBJ1-1|NA|TRBV12-3/TRBV12-4|many
TGTGCCAGCAGTTGGGGGGGGCAGCTGAACACTGAAGCTTTCTTT
CASSWGGQLNTEAFF
>TRBJ2-3|NA|TRBV20-1|NA
TGCAGTGCCGCGGAGGGGATTGGCACAGATACGCAGTATTTT
CSAAEGIGTDTQYF
>TRBJ1-2|NA|TRBV20-1|NA
TGCAGTGCTCACCCAGGGGCGGGTGGCTACACCTTC
CSAHPGAGGYTF
>TRBJ2-1|NA|TRBV11-2|NA
TGTGCCAGCAGCCCAAGGACTTACAATGAGCAGTTCTTC
CASSPRTYNEQFF
>TRBJ1-2|NA|TRBV5-1|few
TGCGCCAGCAGCTTGGCTATCGGAGACTACACCTTC
CASSLAIGDYTF
>TRBJ1-5|TRBD1|TRBV7-9|NA
TGTGCCAGCAGCTTAGGCGCCGGGACAGGGGGCAATCAGCCCCAGCATTTT
CASSLGAGTGGNQPQHF
>TRBJ2-7|TRBD2|TRBV20-1|few
TGCAGTGCTAGAGATCGTCAGCGGGGGGGTTACGAGCAGTACTTC
CSARDRQRGGYEQYF
>TRBJ1-5|NA|TRBV27|NA
TGTGCCAGCAATCACGGGGGTACTAATCAGCCCCAGCATTTT
CASNHGGTNQPQHF
>TRBJ2-5|TRBD2|TRBV27|few
TGTGCCAGCAGTGAACGCCGGGACTATAGGGAGACCCAGTACTTC
CASSERRDYRETQYF
>TRBJ2-1|NA|TRBV6-5|few
TGTGCCAGCAGTTTGGAGGGGGACAATGAGCAGTTCTTC
CASSLEGDNEQFF
>TRBJ2-7|TRBD2|TRBV5-6|NA
TGTGCCAGCGCCCTGGGGGGGAGCTCCTACGAGCAGTACTTC
CASALGGSSYEQYF
>TRBJ1-6|TRBD1|TRBV7-9|few
TGTGCCAGCAGGGCCGGGACAGGGAATTCACCCCTCCACTTT
CASRAGTGNSPLHF
>TRBJ1-2|TRBD1|TRBV7-9|NA
TGTGCCAGCAGCTTAGTGAGGGGGCGAGCTAACTGTGGCTACACCTTC
CASSLVRGRANCGYTF
>TRBJ1-5|TRBD1|TRBV3-1|NA
TGTGCCAGCAGCGAGGGACAGGGGGTGGCTCAGCCCCAGCATTTT
CASSEGQGVAQPQHF
>TRBJ2-4|NA|TRBV20-1|few
TGCAGTGCTATTCGTCGTCCCGCAGCCAAAAACATTCAGTACTTC
CSAIRRPAAKNIQYF